Described below is a single T cell receptor beta chain sequence and its context. What this receptor recognizes is not known. Per-base quality was not reported, and no clone a single base away is much larger than it. CDR3 length: 14 amino acids, cysteine to phenylalanine. Only the CDR3 portion is preserved as DNA: 42 bases, with reading frame beginning at the first base. CDR1 and CDR2 were assigned from the germline V gene as KGHDR and SFDVKD. The germline V and J ends show losses of 4 bases and 4 bases respectively, and no gene match explains 3 bases of the junction. This specimen comes from a study of blood T cell repertoires in COVID-19 (dated by TCRdb to about 2020). Regarding the research as a whole: Collaborator samples came from the United States, Italy and Spain and covered acute and convalescent phases of COVID-19. Subjects who had been exposed to COVID-19, were actively infected with it, or had recovered from it provided the deeply sampled blood TCRbeta repertoires that made up the dataset. Sample metadata almost always included a de-identified subject ID, COVID-19 status, age in years and sex. The samples were drawn from two sources: the first 160 participants of the ongoing ImmuneRACE study, and 1,200 or so subjects contributed by 6 global collaborators. The repertoires were made available in a free public database intended to serve as a resource for research on the immune response to SARS-CoV-2. The prospective study material was composed of cDNA or gDNA derived from T cells, B-cell-depleted T cells, or PBMCs. Where available, HLA class I and class II types were obtained from metadata supplied by the sample provider rather than from assay-based typing.

TCRbeta CDR3 regions were amplified from genomic DNA by means of the immunoSEQ Assay, a bias-controlled multiplex PCR. As for the authors' bioinformatics: Within the assay, amplification of reference gene primers was used to estimate how many nucleated cells each sample contained. Sequence reads were collapsed and filtered to measure the absolute abundance of every unique TCRbeta CDR3 rearrangement. For each sample, productive Simpson clonality was calculated as the square root of Simpson's diversity index over productive rearrangements. What TCRdb holds here is the immuneACCESS table cut down to in-frame rearrangements. Part of the clones is not present; checked against another copy, under half of the missing clones reflect an unresolved V gene, and the others are unexplained. From that table come the V and J calls and clone size; the DNA was used to work out D and trimming. Recorded for this sample are around 200,000 clones; around 80% of them occurred a single time. The ten largest clonotypes hold around 12% of the sample.

The collaborating institutions used their own protocols to collect whole blood in K2EDTA tubes. For TCRbeta analysis, collaborators shipped samples as frozen whole blood, isolated PBMCs, or DNA extracted from either of those sample types. General study outcomes and caveats: The quantity of clinical and demographic metadata differed by source and by participant and was supplied without curation.

Sequenced input: peripheral blood. This receptor was obtained from a woman between 45 and 65 years old with acute or convalescent COVID-19. This sequence uses TRBV24-1 and TRBJ1-2; TRBD1 fits 9 bases in the junction. The nucleotide sequence is TGTGCCACCAGTGACCTGACAGGGGGCTATGGCTACACCTTC. Translation gives CATSDLTGGYGYTF.